This T cell receptor (beta chain) was documented in a study of CXCR3-negative and CXCR3-positive naive CD8 T cells. Background on the study: Across all libraries, TRB reads numbered some 140 million, with about 1.5 +/- 0.3 million in each library.

With UMI labels, 5' RACE was used to prepare the TRB cDNA libraries. TCRdb reworked the 5' RACE reads into one entry per CDR3 protein, no DNA. In all, the sample yields roughly 41,000 distinct CDR3 sequences. The germline V gene encodes CDR1 SEHNR and CDR2 FQNEAQ (reference sequence). The CDR3 has 14 amino acids. Source material: memory CD8+ T cells from blood. This clonotype originated in a human donor in good health. Some clones in this sample may be carry-over from other donors' samples. V gene TRBV7-9 combines with J gene TRBJ2-7; TCRdb returns TRBD2, unconfirmable since there is no DNA. CDR3 amino acids: CASSLVLAGHEQYF.